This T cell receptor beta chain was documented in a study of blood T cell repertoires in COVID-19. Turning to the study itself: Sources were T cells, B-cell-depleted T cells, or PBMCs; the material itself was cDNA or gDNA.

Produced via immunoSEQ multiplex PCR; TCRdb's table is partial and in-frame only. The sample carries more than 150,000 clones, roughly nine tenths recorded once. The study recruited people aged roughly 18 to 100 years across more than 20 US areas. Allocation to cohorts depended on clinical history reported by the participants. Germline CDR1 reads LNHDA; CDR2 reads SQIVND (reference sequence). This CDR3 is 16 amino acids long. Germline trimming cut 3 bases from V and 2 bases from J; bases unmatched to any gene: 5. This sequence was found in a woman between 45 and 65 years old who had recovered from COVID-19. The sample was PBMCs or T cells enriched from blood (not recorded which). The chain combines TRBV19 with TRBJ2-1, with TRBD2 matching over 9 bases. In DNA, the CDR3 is TGTGCCAGTAGTATTAGCGGGAGTCCTCCCTACAATGAGCAGTTCTTC. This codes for CASSISGSPPYNEQFF.